The rows below give T cell receptor beta chains drawn from one sample of a study of blood T cell repertoires in COVID-19. The protocol was immunoSEQ multiplex PCR, while the TCRdb copy is restricted to in-frame clones and leaves out a portion. The sample lists fewer than 50,000 clones, 70% to 90% occurring once. Material for sequencing was peripheral blood. These receptors came from a man between 60 and 75 years old with COVID-19, enrolled during active disease. Both conserved end residues are part of each CDR3. D genes are given only for firm matches. Clone size is given for some rows only: seen once, a few or many times, or a class if the clone is expanded.

J: TRBJ1-2
size: .
V: TRBV4-2
D: TRBD1
CDR3: CASSHPGQANYGYTF
DNA: TGTGCCAGCAGCCATCCGGGACAGGCGAACTATGGCTACACCTTC

J: TRBJ2-2
size: .
V: TRBV28
D: TRBD2
CDR3: CASRGTSGGGGELFF
DNA: TGTGCCAGCAGGGGCACTAGCGGGGGTGGCGGGGAGCTGTTTTTT

J: TRBJ2-3
size: .
V: TRBV20-1
D: .
CDR3: CSASKETGTQYF
DNA: TGCAGTGCTAGTAAAGAGACGGGTACGCAGTATTTT

J: TRBJ1-6
size: .
V: TRBV15
D: .
CDR3: CATSRDQKGNSPLHF
DNA: TGTGCCACCAGCAGAGATCAGAAGGGGAACTCACCCCTCCACTTT

J: TRBJ1-2
size: once
V: TRBV29-1
D: TRBD1
CDR3: CSAWQGGQGAYGYTF
DNA: TGCAGCGCCTGGCAAGGAGGACAGGGGGCGTATGGCTACACCTTC

J: TRBJ2-3
size: .
V: TRBV6-1
D: .
CDR3: CASSEVGGSVTDTQYF
DNA: TGTGCCAGCAGTGAAGTAGGGGGAAGTGTCACAGATACGCAGTATTTT

J: TRBJ1-2
size: .
V: TRBV10-3
D: .
CDR3: CAISDVGGRDGYTF
DNA: TGTGCCATCAGTGACGTCGGGGGGCGGGATGGCTACACCTTC

J: TRBJ2-1
size: .
V: TRBV18
D: .
CDR3: CASSRGPTLGNEQFF
DNA: TGTGCCAGCTCACGGGGCCCGACGCTAGGGAATGAGCAGTTCTTC

J: TRBJ2-7
size: .
V: TRBV10-1
D: TRBD2
CDR3: CASSEGLAASYEQYF
DNA: TGCGCCAGCAGTGAGGGACTAGCGGCATCATACGAGCAGTACTTC

J: TRBJ1-4
size: .
V: TRBV10-3
D: TRBD1
CDR3: CAISEGITGGIATNEKLFF
DNA: TGTGCCATCAGTGAGGGAATTACAGGGGGCATAGCAACTAATGAAAAACTGTTTTTT

J: TRBJ2-1
size: .
V: TRBV2
D: .
CDR3: CAKQRVETRSNEQFF
DNA: TGTGCCAAGCAGAGGGTGGAGACACGGTCGAATGAGCAGTTCTTC

J: TRBJ2-2
size: .
V: TRBV6-5
D: .
CDR3: CASSYPLVRNTGELFF
DNA: TGTGCCAGCAGTTACCCACTTGTAAGAAACACCGGGGAGCTGTTTTTT

J: TRBJ1-5
size: few
V: TRBV30
D: .
CDR3: CAWSVRGTLYQPQHF
DNA: TGTGCCTGGAGTGTACGGGGGACCCTTTATCAGCCCCAGCATTTT

J: TRBJ2-3
size: .
V: TRBV7-2
D: .
CDR3: CASSLGVGGGTDTQYF
DNA: TGTGCCAGCAGCTTAGGTGTTGGCGGAGGCACAGATACGCAGTATTTT

J: TRBJ1-2
size: .
V: TRBV5-1
D: TRBD1
CDR3: CASSLSGRGNYGYTF
DNA: TGCGCCAGCAGCTTGTCGGGCAGGGGGAACTATGGCTACACCTTC

J: TRBJ2-5
size: .
V: TRBV27
D: .
CDR3: CASSLFVGGQETQYF
DNA: TGTGCCAGCAGTTTATTCGTAGGGGGCCAAGAGACCCAGTACTTC

J: TRBJ1-5
size: .
V: TRBV30
D: .
CDR3: CAWSTGSGNQPQHF
DNA: TGTGCCTGGAGTACAGGGTCGGGAAATCAGCCCCAGCATTTT

J: TRBJ1-3
size: .
V: TRBV11-2
D: TRBD1
CDR3: CASSKTGDGNTIYF
DNA: TGTGCCAGCAGCAAGACAGGGGATGGAAACACCATATATTTT